The 2 T cell receptor beta chains listed next were all sequenced from one sample in a study of blood T cell repertoires in COVID-19. Generated by immunoSEQ multiplex PCR, the TCRdb table keeps only in-frame clones and is missing some. Of some 85,000 clones in the sample, about four fifths are singletons; the top ten hold approximately 6%. Sample: peripheral blood. The source is a man aged 65 to 79 with COVID-19, enrolled during active disease.

The chain links TRBV18 to TRBJ2-1, with 9 nucleotides matching TRBD2. The ends lost 2 bases at V and 7 bases at J; junction bases unmatched: 6. The germline V gene encodes CDR1 KGHSH and CDR2 LQKENI. CDR3 length: 15 amino acids. CDR3 amino acids: CASSPSLAGLNEQFF. The DNA for the CDR3 is TGTGCCAGCTCACCATCCCTAGCGGGATTGAATGAGCAGTTCTTC. Filled out from reference TRBV18 and TRBJ2-1, the complete variable domain reads NAGVMQNPRHLVRRRGQEARLRCSPMKGHSHVYWYRQLPEEGLKFMVYLQKENIIDESGMPKERFSAEFPKEGPSILRIQQVVRGDSAAYFCASSPSLAGLNEQFFGPGTRLTVL.

This clone was detected only a few times. The genes are TRBV18 and TRBJ2-7, with 7 positions matching TRBD1. The length of the CDR3 is 13 residues. From germline, CDR1 is KGHSH and CDR2 LQKENI. Unmatched junction bases numbered 2, after V lost 4 bases and J lost 2 bases. The CDR3 loop reads CASSLGTAYEQYF. In DNA, the CDR3 is TGTGCCAGCTCACTCGGGACAGCCTACGAGCAGTACTTC.